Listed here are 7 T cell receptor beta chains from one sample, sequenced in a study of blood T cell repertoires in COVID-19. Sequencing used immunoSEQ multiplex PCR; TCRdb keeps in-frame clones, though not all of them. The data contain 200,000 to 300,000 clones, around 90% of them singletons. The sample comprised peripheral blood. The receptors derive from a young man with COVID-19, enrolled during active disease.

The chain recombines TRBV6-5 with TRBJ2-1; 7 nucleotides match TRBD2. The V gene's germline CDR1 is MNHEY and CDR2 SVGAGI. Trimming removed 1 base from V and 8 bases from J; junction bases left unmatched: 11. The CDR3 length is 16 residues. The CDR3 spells CASSYWAGRGLDEQFF. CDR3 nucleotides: TGTGCCAGCAGTTACTGGGCAGGGAGGGGCCTAGATGAGCAGTTCTTC.

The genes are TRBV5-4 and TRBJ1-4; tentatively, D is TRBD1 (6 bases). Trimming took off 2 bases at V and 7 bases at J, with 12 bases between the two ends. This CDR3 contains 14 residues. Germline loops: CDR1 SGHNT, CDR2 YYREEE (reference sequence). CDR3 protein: CASSFAGAGEKLFF. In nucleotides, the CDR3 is TGTGCCAGCAGCTTTGCGGGGGCTGGTGAAAAACTGTTTTTT.

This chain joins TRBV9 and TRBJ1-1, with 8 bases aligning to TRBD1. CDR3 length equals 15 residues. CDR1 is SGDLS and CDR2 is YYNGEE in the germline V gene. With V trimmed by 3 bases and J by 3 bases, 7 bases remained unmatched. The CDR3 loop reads CASSARTGRDTEAFF. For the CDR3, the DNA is TGTGCCAGCAGCGCCCGGACAGGGCGGGACACTGAAGCTTTCTTT.

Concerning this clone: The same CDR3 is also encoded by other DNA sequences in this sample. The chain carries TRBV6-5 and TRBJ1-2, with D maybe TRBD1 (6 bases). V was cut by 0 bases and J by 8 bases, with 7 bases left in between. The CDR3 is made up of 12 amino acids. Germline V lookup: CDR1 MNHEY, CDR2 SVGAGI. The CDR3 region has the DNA TGTGCCAGCAGTTACTCAGGGGGAGGCTACACCTTC. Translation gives CASSYSGGGYTF.

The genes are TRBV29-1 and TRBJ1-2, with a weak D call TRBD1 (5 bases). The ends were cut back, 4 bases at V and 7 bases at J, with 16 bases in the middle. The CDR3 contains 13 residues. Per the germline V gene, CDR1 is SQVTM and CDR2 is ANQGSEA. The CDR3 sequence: CSVVIGGESGYTF. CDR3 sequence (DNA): TGCAGCGTTGTAATCGGGGGTGAGAGTGGCTACACCTTC.

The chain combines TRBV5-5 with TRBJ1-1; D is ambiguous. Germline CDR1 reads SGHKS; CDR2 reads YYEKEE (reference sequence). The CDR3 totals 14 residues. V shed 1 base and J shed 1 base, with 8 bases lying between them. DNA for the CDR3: TGTGCCAGCAGCTTGAACAGCTGGAACACTGAAGCTTTCTTT. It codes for CASSLNSWNTEAFF.

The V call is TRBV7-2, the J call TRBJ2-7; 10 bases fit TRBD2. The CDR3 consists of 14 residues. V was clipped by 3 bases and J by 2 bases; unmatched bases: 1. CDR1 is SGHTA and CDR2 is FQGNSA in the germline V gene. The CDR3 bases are TGTGCCAGCAGCTTCACTAGCGGGGCCTACGAGCAGTACTTC. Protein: CASSFTSGAYEQYF.